The clone carrying this T cell receptor beta chain was observed at least ten times. Its matching antigen is unknown. TCRdb reprocessed the 5' RACE reads via MiXCR and lists one record per CDR3 protein. This sample yields 450,000 or so distinct CDR3 sequences, of which about 14% are seen a single time; 0.52% belongs to the top ten. The CDR3 has 17 residues. J lost 1 base, V lost 4 bases, and 1 base had no gene match. This record comes from a study of identical twins. Study-level findings and limits: Twins showed weaker excess sharing in their beta out-of-frame sequences.

The same data also contributed to another study, on yellow fever vaccine responses in identical twins.

The chain employs TRBV12-3 or TRBV12-4 and TRBJ2-2; TRBD2 aligns across 15 bases. Sequencing used CD4+ T cells sorted from blood. The sequence was collected from a woman between 18 and 29 years old in good health. CDR3 coding DNA: TGTGCCAGCAGTTGGACTAGCGGGGGGGGGAACACCGGGGAGCTGTTTTTT. It is translated as CASSWTSGGGNTGELFF.